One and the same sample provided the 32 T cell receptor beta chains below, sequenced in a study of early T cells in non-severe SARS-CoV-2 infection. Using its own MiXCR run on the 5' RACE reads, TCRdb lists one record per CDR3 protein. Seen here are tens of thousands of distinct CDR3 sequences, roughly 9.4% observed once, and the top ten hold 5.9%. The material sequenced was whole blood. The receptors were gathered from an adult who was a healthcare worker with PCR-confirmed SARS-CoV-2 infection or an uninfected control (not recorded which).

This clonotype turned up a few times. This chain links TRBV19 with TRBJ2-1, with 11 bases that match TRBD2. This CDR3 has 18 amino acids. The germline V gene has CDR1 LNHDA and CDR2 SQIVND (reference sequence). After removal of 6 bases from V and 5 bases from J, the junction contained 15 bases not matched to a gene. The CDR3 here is CASRPLLSGRALDNEQFF. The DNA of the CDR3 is TGTGCCAGTAGACCACTTCTTAGCGGGAGGGCCCTCGACAATGAGCAGTTCTTC.

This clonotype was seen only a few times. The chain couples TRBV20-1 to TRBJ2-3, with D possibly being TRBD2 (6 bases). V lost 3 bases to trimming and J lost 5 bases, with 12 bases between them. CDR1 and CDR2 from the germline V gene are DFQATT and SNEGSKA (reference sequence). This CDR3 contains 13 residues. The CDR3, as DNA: TGCAGTGCTAGGGTGGACTATGGAGATACGCAGTATTTT. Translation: CSARVDYGDTQYF.

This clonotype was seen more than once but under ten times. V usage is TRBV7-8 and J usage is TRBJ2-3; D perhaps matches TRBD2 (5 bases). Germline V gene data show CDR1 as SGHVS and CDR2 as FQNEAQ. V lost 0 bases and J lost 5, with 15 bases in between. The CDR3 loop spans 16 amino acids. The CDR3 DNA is TGTGCCAGCAGCTTAGCGGTAGGGAACGAGGGAGATACGCAGTATTTT. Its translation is CASSLAVGNEGDTQYF.

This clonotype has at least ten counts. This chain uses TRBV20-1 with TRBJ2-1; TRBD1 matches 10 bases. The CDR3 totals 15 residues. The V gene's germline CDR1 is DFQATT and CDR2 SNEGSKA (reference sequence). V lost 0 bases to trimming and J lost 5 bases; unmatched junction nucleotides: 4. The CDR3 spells CSARDAGQGNNEQFF. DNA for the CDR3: TGCAGTGCTAGAGATGCGGGACAGGGGAACAATGAGCAGTTCTTC.

The CDR3 sequence is CASSLELGPEQFF. The CDR3 nucleotides are TGTGCCAGCAGCTTAGAGTTAGGTCCTGAGCAGTTCTTC. The chain employs TRBV7-9 and TRBJ2-1, with D hard to call. The CDR3 length is 13 residues. Germline values: CDR1 SEHNR, CDR2 FQNEAQ (reference sequence). Trimming took off 1 base at V and 9 bases at J, with 10 bases between the two ends.

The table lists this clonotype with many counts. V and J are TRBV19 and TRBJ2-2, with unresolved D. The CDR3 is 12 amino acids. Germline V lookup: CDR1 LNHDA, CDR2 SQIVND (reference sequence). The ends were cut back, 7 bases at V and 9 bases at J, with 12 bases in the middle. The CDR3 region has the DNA TGTGCCAGTACCCTTAATACCCGGGAGCTGTTTTTT. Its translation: CASTLNTRELFF.

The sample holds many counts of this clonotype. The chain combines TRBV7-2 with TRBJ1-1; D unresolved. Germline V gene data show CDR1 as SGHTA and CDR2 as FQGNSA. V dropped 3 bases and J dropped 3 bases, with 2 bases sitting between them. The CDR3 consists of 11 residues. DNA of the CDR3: TGTGCCAGCAGCTTCCACACTGAAGCTTTCTTT. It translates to CASSFHTEAFF.

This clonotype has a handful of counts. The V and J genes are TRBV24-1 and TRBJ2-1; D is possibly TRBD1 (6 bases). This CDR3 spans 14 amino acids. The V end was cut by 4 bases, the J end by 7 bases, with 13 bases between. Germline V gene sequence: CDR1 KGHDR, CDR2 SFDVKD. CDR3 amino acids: CATSEGTPWNEQFF. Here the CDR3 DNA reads TGTGCCACCAGTGAGGGGACACCATGGAATGAGCAGTTCTTC.

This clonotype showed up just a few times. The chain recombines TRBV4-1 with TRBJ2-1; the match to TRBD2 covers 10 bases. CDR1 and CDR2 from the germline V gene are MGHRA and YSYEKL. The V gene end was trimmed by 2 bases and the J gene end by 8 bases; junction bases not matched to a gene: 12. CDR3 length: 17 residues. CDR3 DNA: TGCGCCAGCAGCCAACCACGAGCTAGCGGGAGTATGCATGAGCAGTTCTTC. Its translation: CASSQPRASGSMHEQFF.

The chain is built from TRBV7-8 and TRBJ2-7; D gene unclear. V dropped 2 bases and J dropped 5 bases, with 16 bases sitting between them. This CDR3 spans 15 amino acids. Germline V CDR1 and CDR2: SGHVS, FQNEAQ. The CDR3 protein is CASSLKPGPNHEQYF. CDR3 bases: TGTGCCAGCAGCTTAAAGCCGGGCCCCAATCACGAGCAGTACTTC.

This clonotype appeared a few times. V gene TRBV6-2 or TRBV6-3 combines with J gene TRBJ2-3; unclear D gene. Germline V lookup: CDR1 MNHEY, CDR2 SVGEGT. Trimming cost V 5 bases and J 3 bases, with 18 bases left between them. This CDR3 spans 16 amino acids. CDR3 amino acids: CASSRPPGTVTDTQYF. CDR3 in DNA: TGTGCCAGCAGTCGCCCCCCTGGAACGGTAACAGATACGCAGTATTTT.

CDR3 region: CASSLAGGRSYNEQFF. Here the CDR3 DNA reads TGTGCCAGCAGCTTAGCCGGGGGCCGCTCCTACAATGAGCAGTTCTTC. This chain joins TRBV7-9 and TRBJ2-1; D may correspond to TRBD1 or TRBD2 (6 bases each). This CDR3 is 16 amino acids long. Trimming took off 0 bases at V and 0 bases at J, with 9 bases between the two ends. Germline assignment: CDR1 SEHNR and CDR2 FQNEAQ (reference sequence).

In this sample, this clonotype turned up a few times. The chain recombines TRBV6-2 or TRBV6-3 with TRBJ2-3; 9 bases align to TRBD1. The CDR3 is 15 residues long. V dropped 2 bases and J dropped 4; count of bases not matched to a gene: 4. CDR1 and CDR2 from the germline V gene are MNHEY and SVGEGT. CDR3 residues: CASSYPGQGADTQYF. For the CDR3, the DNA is TGTGCCAGCAGTTACCCGGGACAGGGTGCAGATACGCAGTATTTT.

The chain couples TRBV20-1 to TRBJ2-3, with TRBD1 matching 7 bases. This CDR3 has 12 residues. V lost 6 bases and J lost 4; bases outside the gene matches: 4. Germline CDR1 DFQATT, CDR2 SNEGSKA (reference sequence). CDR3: CSAIQGADTQYF. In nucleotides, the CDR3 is TGCAGTGCGATCCAGGGGGCAGATACGCAGTATTTT.

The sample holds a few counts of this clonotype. The CDR3 sequence: CASSAQWGNQPQHF. The CDR3 DNA is TGTGCCAGCAGTGCCCAATGGGGCAATCAGCCCCAGCATTTT. This chain uses TRBV2 with TRBJ1-5; D is unresolved. There are 14 residues in the CDR3. V was cut by 4 bases and J by 2 bases, with 9 bases left in between. Per the germline V gene, CDR1 is SNHLY and CDR2 is FYNNEI.

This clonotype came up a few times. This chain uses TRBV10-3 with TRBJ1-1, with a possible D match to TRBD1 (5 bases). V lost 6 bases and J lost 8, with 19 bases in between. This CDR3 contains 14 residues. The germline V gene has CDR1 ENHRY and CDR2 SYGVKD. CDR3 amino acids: CAISKVGDLPEAFF. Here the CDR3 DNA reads TGTGCCATCAGCAAAGTGGGGGATCTCCCCGAAGCTTTCTTT.

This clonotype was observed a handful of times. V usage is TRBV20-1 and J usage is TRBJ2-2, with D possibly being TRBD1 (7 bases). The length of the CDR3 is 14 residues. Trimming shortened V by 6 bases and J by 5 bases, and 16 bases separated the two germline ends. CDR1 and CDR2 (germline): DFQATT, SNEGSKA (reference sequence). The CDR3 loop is CSARQGGGTGELFF. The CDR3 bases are TGCAGTGCCAGACAGGGAGGAGGTACCGGGGAGCTGTTTTTT.

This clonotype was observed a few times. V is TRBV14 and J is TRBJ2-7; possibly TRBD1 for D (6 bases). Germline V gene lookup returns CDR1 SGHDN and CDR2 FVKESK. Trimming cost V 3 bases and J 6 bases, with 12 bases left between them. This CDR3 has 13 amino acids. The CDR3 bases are TGTGCCAGCAGCCAGGAGTTGGACAGCGAGCAGTACTTC. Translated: CASSQELDSEQYF.

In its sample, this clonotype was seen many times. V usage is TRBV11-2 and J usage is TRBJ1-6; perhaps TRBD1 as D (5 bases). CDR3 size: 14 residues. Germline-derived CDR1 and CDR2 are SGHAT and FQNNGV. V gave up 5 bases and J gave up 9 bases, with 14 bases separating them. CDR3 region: CASSPMGDASPLHF. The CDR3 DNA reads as TGTGCCAGCAGCCCCATGGGGGACGCTTCACCCCTCCACTTT. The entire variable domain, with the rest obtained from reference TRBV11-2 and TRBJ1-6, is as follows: EAGVAQSPRYKIIEKRQSVAFWCNPISGHATLYWYQQILGQGPKLLIQFQNNGVVDDSQLPKDRFSAERLKGVDSTLKIQPAKLEDSAVYLCASSPMGDASPLHFGNGTRLTVT.

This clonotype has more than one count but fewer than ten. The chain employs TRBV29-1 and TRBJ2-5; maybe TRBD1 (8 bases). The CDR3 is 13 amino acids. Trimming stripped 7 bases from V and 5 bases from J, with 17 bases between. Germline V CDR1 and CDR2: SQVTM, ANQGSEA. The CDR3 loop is CSARTGRVETQYF. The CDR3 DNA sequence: TGCAGCGCTAGGACAGGGAGGGTCGAGACCCAGTACTTC. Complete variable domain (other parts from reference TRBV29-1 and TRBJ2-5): SAVISQKPSRDICQRGTSLTIQCQVDSQVTMMFWYRQQPGQSLTLIATANQGSEATYESGFVIDKFPISRPNLTFSTLTVSNMSPEDSSIYLCSARTGRVETQYFGPGTRLLVL.

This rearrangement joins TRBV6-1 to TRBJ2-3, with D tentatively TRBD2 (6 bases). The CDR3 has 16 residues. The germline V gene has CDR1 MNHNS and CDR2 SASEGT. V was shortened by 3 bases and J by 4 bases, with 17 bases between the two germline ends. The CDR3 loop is CASSDGGAVNSDTQYF. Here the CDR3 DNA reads TGTGCCAGCAGTGATGGAGGGGCCGTTAATTCAGATACGCAGTATTTT.

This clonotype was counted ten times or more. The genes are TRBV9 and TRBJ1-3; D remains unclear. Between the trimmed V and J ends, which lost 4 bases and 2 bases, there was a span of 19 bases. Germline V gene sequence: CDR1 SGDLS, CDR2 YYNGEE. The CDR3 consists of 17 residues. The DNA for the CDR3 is TGTGCCAGCAGCCGTAGGTCGCAAGCGGGTGCTGGAAACACCATATATTTT. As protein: CASSRRSQAGAGNTIYF.

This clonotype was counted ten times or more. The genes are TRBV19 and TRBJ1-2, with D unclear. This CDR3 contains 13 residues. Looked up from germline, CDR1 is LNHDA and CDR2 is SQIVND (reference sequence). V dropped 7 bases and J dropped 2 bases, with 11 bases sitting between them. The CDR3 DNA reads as TGTGCCAGTACTCCGACCCAGAACTATGGCTACACCTTC. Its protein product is CASTPTQNYGYTF.

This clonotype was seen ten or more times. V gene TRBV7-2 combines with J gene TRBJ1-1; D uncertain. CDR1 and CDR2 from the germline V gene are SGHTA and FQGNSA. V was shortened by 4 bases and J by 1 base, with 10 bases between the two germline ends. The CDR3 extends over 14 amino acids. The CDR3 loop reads CASSSDGPNTEAFF. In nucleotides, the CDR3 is TGTGCCAGCAGCTCCGACGGTCCGAACACTGAAGCTTTCTTT.

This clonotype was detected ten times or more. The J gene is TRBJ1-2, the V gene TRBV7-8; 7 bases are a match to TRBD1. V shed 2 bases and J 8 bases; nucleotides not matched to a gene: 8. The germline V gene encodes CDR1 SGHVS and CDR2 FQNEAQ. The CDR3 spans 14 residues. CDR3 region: CASSLTDRAVGYTF. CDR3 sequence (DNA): TGTGCCAGCAGCTTAACTGACAGGGCTGTAGGCTACACCTTC.

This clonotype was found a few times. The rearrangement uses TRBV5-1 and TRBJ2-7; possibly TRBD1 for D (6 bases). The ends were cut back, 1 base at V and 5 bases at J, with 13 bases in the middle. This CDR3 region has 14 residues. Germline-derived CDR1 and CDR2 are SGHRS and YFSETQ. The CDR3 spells CASSLQGSYDEQYF. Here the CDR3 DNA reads TGCGCCAGCAGCTTGCAGGGGTCATACGACGAGCAGTACTTC.

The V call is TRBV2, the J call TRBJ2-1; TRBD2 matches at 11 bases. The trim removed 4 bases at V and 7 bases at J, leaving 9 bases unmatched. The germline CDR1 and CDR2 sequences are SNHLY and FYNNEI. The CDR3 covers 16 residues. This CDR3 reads CASSALAGDLLNEQFF. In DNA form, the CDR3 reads TGTGCCAGCAGTGCACTAGCGGGGGATCTATTAAATGAGCAGTTCTTC.

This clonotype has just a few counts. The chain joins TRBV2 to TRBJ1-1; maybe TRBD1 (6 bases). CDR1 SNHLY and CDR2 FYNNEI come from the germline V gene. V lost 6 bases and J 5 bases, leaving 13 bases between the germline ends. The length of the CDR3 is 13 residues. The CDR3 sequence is CASRSQGGTEAFF. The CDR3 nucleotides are TGTGCCAGCAGGTCACAGGGAGGTACTGAAGCTTTCTTT.

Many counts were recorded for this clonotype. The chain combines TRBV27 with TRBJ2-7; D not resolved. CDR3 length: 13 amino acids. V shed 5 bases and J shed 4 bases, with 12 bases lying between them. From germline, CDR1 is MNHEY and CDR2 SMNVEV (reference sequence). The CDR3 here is CASSKDTNYEQYF. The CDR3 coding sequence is TGTGCCAGCAGTAAAGACACCAATTACGAGCAGTACTTC.

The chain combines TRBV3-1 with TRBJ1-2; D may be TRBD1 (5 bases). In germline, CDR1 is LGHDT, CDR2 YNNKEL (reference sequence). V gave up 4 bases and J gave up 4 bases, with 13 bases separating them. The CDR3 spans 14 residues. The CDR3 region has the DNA TGTGCCAGCAGCCCCTCTACCGACAGCTATGGCTACACCTTC. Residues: CASSPSTDSYGYTF.

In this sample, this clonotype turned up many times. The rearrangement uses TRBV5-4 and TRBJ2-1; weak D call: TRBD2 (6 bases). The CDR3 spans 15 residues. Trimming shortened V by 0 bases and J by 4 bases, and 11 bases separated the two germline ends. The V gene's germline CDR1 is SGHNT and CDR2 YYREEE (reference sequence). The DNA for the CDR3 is TGTGCCAGCAGCTTGGAGGCTAGCGTTTACAATGAGCAGTTCTTC. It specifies CASSLEASVYNEQFF.

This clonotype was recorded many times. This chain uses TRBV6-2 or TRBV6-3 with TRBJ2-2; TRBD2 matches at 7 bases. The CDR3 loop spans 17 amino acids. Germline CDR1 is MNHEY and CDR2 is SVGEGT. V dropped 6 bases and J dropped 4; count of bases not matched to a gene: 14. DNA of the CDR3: TGTGCCAGCAGGAATTTCGGGACTACCCCGGCCACCGGGGAGCTGTTTTTT. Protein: CASRNFGTTPATGELFF.